These 20 T cell receptor beta chains were all obtained from the same sample, sequenced in a study of neurological immune-mediated disorders. TCRdb re-analysed the 5' RACE reads in MiXCR, keeping a single row per CDR3 protein. This table holds tens of thousands of distinct CDR3 sequences, 17% found once. The sequenced sample consisted of CD8+ T cells from blood. Receptors originate from a woman aged 18-29 years with multiple sclerosis.

This chain connects TRBV6-2 or TRBV6-3 to TRBJ2-2; D ambiguous. Germline V gene lookup returns CDR1 MNHEY and CDR2 SVGEGT. Between the trimmed V and J ends, which lost 0 bases and 3 bases, there was a span of 5 bases. The CDR3 has 14 amino acids. The CDR3 spells CASSYSLHTGELFF. The CDR3 bases are TGTGCCAGCAGTTACTCGCTTCACACCGGGGAGCTGTTTTTT.

V usage is TRBV6-5 and J usage is TRBJ2-7; TRBD1 agrees at 7 bases. Germline CDR1 and CDR2: MNHEY and SVGAGI. CDR3 length: 13 residues. J lost 3 bases, V lost 7 bases, and 6 bases had no gene match. In nucleotides, the CDR3 is TGTGCCAGCACCCCGGCAGGGGGCTACGAGCAGTACTTC. Translated: CASTPAGGYEQYF.

The V gene is TRBV3-1, the J gene TRBJ1-1, with D possibly being TRBD1 (6 bases). The CDR3 has 19 amino acids. The germline V gene has CDR1 LGHDT and CDR2 YNNKEL (reference sequence). Trimming pared 5 bases from V and 0 bases from J, leaving 25 bases between. The CDR3 region has the DNA TGTGCCAGCAGCAAACGGTTCGGTCGACAGGCCTTTATGAACACTGAAGCTTTCTTT. Residues: CASSKRFGRQAFMNTEAFF.

The J gene is TRBJ2-7, the V gene TRBV27; 7 nucleotides agree with TRBD2. The CDR3 totals 14 residues. Per the germline V gene, CDR1 is MNHEY and CDR2 is SMNVEV (reference sequence). Here the CDR3 DNA reads TGTGCCGGCAGTCGAAATGGCGGGAGTGCTGAGCAGTACGTC. Residues: CAGSRNGGSAEQYV.

This clonotype is labeled medium-sized. The rearrangement links TRBV6-2 or TRBV6-3 to TRBJ1-5, with D uncertain. The germline V gene has CDR1 MNHEY and CDR2 SVGEGT. V was pared by 5 bases and J by 1 base, with 3 bases between. This CDR3 region has 12 residues. CDR3 bases: TGTGCCAGCAGTCAAAGCAATCAGCCCCAGCATTTT. The encoded protein is CASSQSNQPQHF.

This clonotype was recorded at least ten times. CDR3 DNA: TGCGCCAGCAGCTTGGAGGTGCCCCCTAAGGATGAGCAGTTCTTC. Its protein product is CASSLEVPPKDEQFF. V and J are TRBV5-1 and TRBJ2-1; D remains ambiguous. Looked up from germline, CDR1 is SGHRS and CDR2 is YFSETQ. This CDR3 comprises 15 residues. V lost 0 bases, J lost 8 bases, and 15 bases lay in between.

This clonotype was found many times. The rearrangement joins TRBV11-2 to TRBJ2-1, with unresolved D. Germline lookup yields CDR1 SGHAT and CDR2 FQNNGV. V lost 6 bases to trimming and J lost 6 bases, with 6 bases between them. This CDR3 comprises 11 residues. The CDR3 sequence: CASSQTNEQFF. Here the CDR3 DNA reads TGTGCCAGCAGTCAAACCAATGAGCAGTTCTTC.

This clonotype occurred many times. This chain links TRBV20-1 with TRBJ1-2; TRBD1 is a possible D gene (5 bases). The CDR3 runs to 15 residues. Germline assignment: CDR1 DFQATT and CDR2 SNEGSKA (reference sequence). Between the trimmed V and J ends, which lost 0 bases and 2 bases, there was a span of 13 bases. The CDR3 nucleotides are TGCAGTGCTAGAGATCGTACATGGGACAACTATGGCTACACCTTC. It specifies CSARDRTWDNYGYTF.

This clonotype has a count of ten or more. V and J are TRBV13 and TRBJ1-1; D uncertain. Germline V gene sequence: CDR1 PRHDT, CDR2 FYEKMQ (reference sequence). The CDR3 runs 14 residues. Trimming cost V 2 bases and J 8 bases, with 15 bases left between them. CDR3: CASSLRASGLEAFF. CDR3 DNA: TGTGCCAGCAGCTTAAGGGCATCGGGGTTAGAAGCTTTCTTT.

Remarks on this clonotype: It may be a read error: a sequence one base away is much more abundant. The chain links TRBV7-6 to TRBJ2-1; no clear D gene. The CDR3 is 13 residues long. CDR1 is SGHVS and CDR2 is FNYEAQ in the germline V gene. The CDR3 loop reads CANSSTYYNEQFF. CDR3 DNA sequence: TGTGCCAACAGCTCCACCTACTACAATGAGCAGTTCTTC.

This clonotype was seen repeatedly, ten times or more. This chain connects TRBV7-6 to TRBJ2-6; 13 bases agree with TRBD2. V shed 3 bases, J shed 3 bases, and the junction held 11 bases outside the gene matches. Per the germline V gene, CDR1 is SGHVS and CDR2 is FNYEAQ. The CDR3 loop spans 20 amino acids. The CDR3 bases are TGTGCCAGCAGCTTGCTGAACCCGACTAGCGGGGGGATTGGGGCCAACGTCCTGACTTTC. It encodes CASSLLNPTSGGIGANVLTF.

This clonotype is medium-sized by share. The chain couples TRBV20-1 to TRBJ1-1, with D perhaps TRBD1 (6 bases). Per germline, CDR1 DFQATT and CDR2 SNEGSKA (reference sequence). Trimming cost V 0 bases and J 3 bases, with 8 bases left between them. The CDR3 length is 13 residues. CDR3 region: CSARDYRDTEAFF. DNA of the CDR3: TGCAGTGCTAGAGATTACAGGGACACTGAAGCTTTCTTT.

This clonotype came up many times. V usage is TRBV7-8 and J usage is TRBJ1-2, with D possibly matching TRBD1 (5 bases). The CDR3 is made up of 15 amino acids. Germline loops: CDR1 SGHVS, CDR2 FQNEAQ. Trimming took off 5 bases at V and 5 bases at J, with 18 bases between the two ends. The CDR3 spells CASSVGTGGGYGYTF. The CDR3 coding sequence is TGTGCCAGCAGCGTAGGGACCGGCGGTGGGTATGGCTACACCTTC.

This clonotype was detected many times. CDR3 in amino acids: CASSFGGDTQYF. For the CDR3, the DNA is TGTGCCAGCAGCTTCGGGGGTGATACGCAGTATTTT. V is TRBV7-9 and J is TRBJ2-3; maybe TRBD2 (6 bases). The germline V gene has CDR1 SEHNR and CDR2 FQNEAQ (reference sequence). V was pared by 3 bases and J by 6 bases, with 7 bases between. This CDR3 region has 12 residues.

The table lists this clonotype with many counts. This rearrangement joins TRBV7-9 to TRBJ2-4; D remains unclear. This CDR3 has 15 residues. Germline CDR1 and CDR2: SEHNR and FQNEAQ (reference sequence). V dropped 5 bases and J dropped 0 bases, with 11 bases sitting between them. Here the CDR3 reads CASSIDGLAKNIQYF. CDR3 nucleotide sequence: TGTGCCAGCAGCATAGACGGGCTAGCCAAAAACATTCAGTACTTC.

This clonotype occurred many times. The chain couples TRBV6-5 to TRBJ1-2; D gene uncertain. Trimming cost V 4 bases and J 7 bases, with 10 bases left between them. CDR3 length equals 12 residues. Germline loops: CDR1 MNHEY, CDR2 SVGAGI. The CDR3 DNA sequence: TGTGCCAGCAGTTCCACTTTAACTGGCTACACCTTC. Amino acids: CASSSTLTGYTF.

This clonotype was seen repeatedly, ten times or more. V gene TRBV7-3 combines with J gene TRBJ1-2; 7 nucleotides match TRBD1. Germline CDR1 reads SGHTA; CDR2 reads FQGTGA. The V and J ends lost 5 bases and 8 bases, in that order; junction bases with no gene match: 8. This CDR3 spans 13 amino acids. The CDR3 region has the DNA TGTGCCAGCAGCCCCTCAGGGGGAGGAGGCTACACCTTC. This gives the protein CASSPSGGGGYTF.

This clonotype was picked up many times. The chain combines TRBV9 with TRBJ2-6; D is undetermined. The CDR3 runs to 15 residues. CDR1 SGDLS and CDR2 YYNGEE come from the germline V gene. Trimming cost V 0 bases and J 0 bases, with 4 bases left between them. The CDR3 region is CASSVGGSGANVLTF. The CDR3 nucleotides are TGTGCCAGCAGCGTAGGAGGCTCTGGGGCCAACGTCCTGACTTTC.

In this sample, this clonotype turned up many times. This chain connects TRBV20-1 to TRBJ2-7; 7 positions match TRBD2. J gave up 0 bases and V 5 bases, and 4 bases lay outside the gene matches. This CDR3 is 13 amino acids long. Germline CDR1 DFQATT, CDR2 SNEGSKA (reference sequence). The CDR3 loop reads CSALTSDSYEQYF. CDR3 DNA: TGCAGTGCTCTAACTAGCGACTCCTACGAGCAGTACTTC.

This clonotype was picked up many times. This CDR3 is CASSLFPGQGLLSYNSPLHF. The CDR3 DNA sequence: TGTGCCAGCAGTTTGTTCCCGGGACAGGGATTGTTATCGTATAATTCACCCCTCCACTTT. This chain links TRBV27 with TRBJ1-6; TRBD1 agrees at 9 bases. This CDR3 has 20 amino acids. CDR1 and CDR2 (germline): MNHEY, SMNVEV (reference sequence). J gave up 4 bases and V 3 bases, and 16 bases lay outside the gene matches.